Detailed here is one T cell receptor beta chain. What it binds is not known. Method: immunoSEQ multiplex PCR; TCRdb's copy keeps in-frame clones and lacks some. Of around 55,000 clones listed, 80% are singletons. These data come from a study of a mutant IDH1 vaccine in newly diagnosed glioma. Study information: Vaccination was launched 4-6 weeks after radiotherapy alone, or with temozolomide cycles. Pretreatment consisted of radiotherapy, temozolomide, or both, with most receiving both. Study results and caveats: There seemed to be no relation between pseudoprogression and changes in top peripheral T cell clonotypes.

The time point here: week 23, last vaccination. With topical imiquimod, each dose of the vaccine consisted of 300 ug of mutant IDH1 20-mer peptide. The sequencing used PBMCs, collected from a glioma patient whose treatment included an IDH1 peptide vaccine. The sequence came from a man aged 35 to 55 with glioma.

In DNA, the CDR3 is TGTGCCAGTACCAACGTCTGGTCAGGGAACACTGAAGCTTTCTTT. Amino acids: CASTNVWSGNTEAFF. The rearrangement uses TRBV19 and TRBJ1-1, with no clear D. V lost 7 bases to trimming and J lost 1 base, with 16 bases between them. The CDR3 has 15 residues. Germline V gene lookup returns CDR1 LNHDA and CDR2 SQIVND (reference sequence).